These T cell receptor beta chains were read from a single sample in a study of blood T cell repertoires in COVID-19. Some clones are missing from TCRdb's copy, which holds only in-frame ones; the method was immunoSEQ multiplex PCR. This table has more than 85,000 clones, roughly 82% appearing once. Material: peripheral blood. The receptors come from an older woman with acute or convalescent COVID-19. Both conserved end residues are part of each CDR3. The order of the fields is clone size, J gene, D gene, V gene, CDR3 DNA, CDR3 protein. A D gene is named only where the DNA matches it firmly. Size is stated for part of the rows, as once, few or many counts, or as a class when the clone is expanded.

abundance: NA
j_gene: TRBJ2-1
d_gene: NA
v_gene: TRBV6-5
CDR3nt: TGTGCCAGCAGCCCCACAGGGTTTAATGAGCAGTTCTTC
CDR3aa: CASSPTGFNEQFF

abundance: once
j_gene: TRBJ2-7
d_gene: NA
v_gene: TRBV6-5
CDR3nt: TGTGCCAGCGCCTACTCGGGGGCCTACGAGCAGTACTTC
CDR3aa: CASAYSGAYEQYF

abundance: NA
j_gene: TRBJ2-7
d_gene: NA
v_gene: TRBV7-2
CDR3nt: TGTGCCAGCAGCTTCAGGACAGTCTCCTACGAGCAGTACTTC
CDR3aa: CASSFRTVSYEQYF

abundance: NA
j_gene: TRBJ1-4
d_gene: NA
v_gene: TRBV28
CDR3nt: TGTGCCAGCAAAGAAAGCGGGGGGACTGAAAAACTGTTTTTT
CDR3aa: CASKESGGTEKLFF

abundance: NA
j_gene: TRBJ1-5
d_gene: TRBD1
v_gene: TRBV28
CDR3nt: TGTGCCAGCTTCAGGGGGGATCAGCCCCAGCATTTT
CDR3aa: CASFRGDQPQHF

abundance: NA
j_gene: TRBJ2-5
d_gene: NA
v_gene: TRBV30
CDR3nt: TGTGCCTGGACTACTGGAGGGGCAGAGACCCAGTACTTC
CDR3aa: CAWTTGGAETQYF

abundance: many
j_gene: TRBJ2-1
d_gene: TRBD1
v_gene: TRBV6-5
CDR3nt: TGTGCCAGCGGGACAGGGGACTACAATGAGCAGTTCTTC
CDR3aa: CASGTGDYNEQFF

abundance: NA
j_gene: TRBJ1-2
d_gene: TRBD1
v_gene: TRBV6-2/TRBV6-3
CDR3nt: TGTGCCAGCAGTTACACAGGGGTCTATGGCTACACCTTC
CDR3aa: CASSYTGVYGYTF

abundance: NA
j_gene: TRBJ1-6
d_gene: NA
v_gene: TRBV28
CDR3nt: TGTGCCAGCATCAGGGTTGGGAATTCACCCCTCCACTTT
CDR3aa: CASIRVGNSPLHF

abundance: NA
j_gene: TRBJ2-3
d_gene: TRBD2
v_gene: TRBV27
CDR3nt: TGTGCCAGCAGTCACGGGACTAGCGGGGGGTGGACAACAGATACGCAGTATTTT
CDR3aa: CASSHGTSGGWTTDTQYF

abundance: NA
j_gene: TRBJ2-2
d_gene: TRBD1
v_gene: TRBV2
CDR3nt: TGTGCCAGCAAAACGGGGACAGGGGGCACCGGGGAGCTGTTTTTT
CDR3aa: CASKTGTGGTGELFF

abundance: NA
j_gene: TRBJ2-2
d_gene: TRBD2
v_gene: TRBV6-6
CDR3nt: TGTGCCAGCAGCGCTAGACTAGCGGGCAACACCGGGGAGCTGTTTTTT
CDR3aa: CASSARLAGNTGELFF

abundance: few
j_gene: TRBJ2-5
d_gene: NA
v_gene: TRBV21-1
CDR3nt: TGTGCCAGCAGCAAATGGAGAGGTAGGACCCGCATCCGGGGTTCCCAGTACTTC
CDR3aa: CASSKWRGRTRIRGSQYF

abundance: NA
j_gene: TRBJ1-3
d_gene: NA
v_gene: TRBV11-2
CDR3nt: TGTGCCAGCAGCTTAACAGGGAACGGAAACACCATATATTTT
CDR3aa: CASSLTGNGNTIYF

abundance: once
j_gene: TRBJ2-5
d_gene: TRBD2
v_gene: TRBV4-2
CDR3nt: TGTGCCAGCAGCCAAGGCGGGGGGGCCCCGGTCGAGACCCAGTACTTC
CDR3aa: CASSQGGGAPVETQYF

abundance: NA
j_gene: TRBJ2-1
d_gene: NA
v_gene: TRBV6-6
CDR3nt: TGTGCCAGCTCTACCCAGGGCGGCGCCTACAATGAGCAGTTCTTC
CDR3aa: CASSTQGGAYNEQFF